The entry below gives a single TCR beta chain sequence along with its context. It has no known antigen specificity. Base qualities are not recorded, but no much larger clone differs from it by a single base. TCRbeta CDR3 regions were amplified from genomic DNA using the immunoSEQ Assay, a bias-controlled multiplex PCR. The authors' analysis ran thus. Within the assay, amplification of reference gene primers was used to estimate how many nucleated cells each sample contained. To quantify the absolute abundance of each unique TCRbeta CDR3 rearrangement, sequence reads were collapsed and filtered. For each sample, productive Simpson clonality was calculated by taking the square root of Simpson's diversity index across productive rearrangements. The immuneACCESS repertoire file appears here via TCRdb, limited to in-frame rearrangements. These files lack a portion of the clones; in checked studies, under half of the deficit traces to unresolved V genes, and the cause of the others is not known. V and J calls and clone size are copied from that table; D and trimming were computed from the DNA. The sample table holds 650,000 to 800,000 clones, of which about nine tenths were seen once. Roughly 0.25% of the sample lies in the top ten.

This entry belongs to a study of blood T cell repertoires in COVID-19 (TCRdb year 2020). A note on the overall study: Collaborator samples came from the United States, Italy and Spain and covered acute and convalescent phases of COVID-19. The material from the prospective study consisted of cDNA or gDNA derived from T cells, B-cell-depleted T cells, or PBMCs. Where HLA class I and class II types were available, the types were taken from metadata supplied by the sample provider, not from assay-based typing. Nearly every sample came with metadata listing a de-identified subject ID, COVID-19 status, age in years and sex. Samples were obtained from the ongoing ImmuneRACE study (first 160 participants) and from some 1,200 subjects provided by 6 global collaborators. The dataset comprised deeply sampled blood TCRbeta repertoires from subjects exposed to, actively infected with, or recovered from COVID-19. The repertoires were released in a freely available public database intended as a resource for research on the immune response to SARS-CoV-2.

Including the terminal cysteine and phenylalanine, the CDR3 comprises 14 residues. Kept here is only the CDR3 DNA, which spans 42 bases and is read in frame from base 1. V was cut back by 4 bases and J by 4 bases, leaving a gap of 13 bases between them. The germline V gene supplies CDR1 SGHRS and CDR2 YFSETQ. Broad study findings and their caveats: How much clinical and demographic metadata was included differed by source and by participant, and the metadata was provided uncurated.

Whole blood was collected in K2EDTA tubes by collaborating institutions according to the institutions' own protocols. Collaborator samples were shipped for TCRbeta analysis as frozen whole blood, isolated PBMCs, or DNA extracted from either sample type. Input material: peripheral blood. Here the chain combines TRBV5-1 and TRBJ2-3; TRBD1 could be the D gene, as 6 bases match. This clonotype was sampled from a woman younger than 35 with acute or convalescent COVID-19. The nucleotides are TGCGCCAGCAGCCCCGGGACATTTTCAGATACGCAGTATTTT. Its product reads: CASSPGTFSDTQYF.